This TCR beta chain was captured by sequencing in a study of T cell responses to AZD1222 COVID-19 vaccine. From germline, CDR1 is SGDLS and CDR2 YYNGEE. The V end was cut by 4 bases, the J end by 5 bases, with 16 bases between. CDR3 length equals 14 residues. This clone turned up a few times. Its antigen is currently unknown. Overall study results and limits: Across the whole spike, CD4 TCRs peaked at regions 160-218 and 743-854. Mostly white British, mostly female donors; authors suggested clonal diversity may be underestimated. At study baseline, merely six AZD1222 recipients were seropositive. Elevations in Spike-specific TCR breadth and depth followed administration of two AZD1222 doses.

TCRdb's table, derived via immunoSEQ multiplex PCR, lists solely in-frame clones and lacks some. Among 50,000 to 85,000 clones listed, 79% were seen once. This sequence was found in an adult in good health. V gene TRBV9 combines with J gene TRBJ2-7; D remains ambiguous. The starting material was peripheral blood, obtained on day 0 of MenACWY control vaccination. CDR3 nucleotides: TGTGCCAGCAGCCCCCGTTGGGAATCCCACGAGCAGTACTTC. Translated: CASSPRWESHEQYF.